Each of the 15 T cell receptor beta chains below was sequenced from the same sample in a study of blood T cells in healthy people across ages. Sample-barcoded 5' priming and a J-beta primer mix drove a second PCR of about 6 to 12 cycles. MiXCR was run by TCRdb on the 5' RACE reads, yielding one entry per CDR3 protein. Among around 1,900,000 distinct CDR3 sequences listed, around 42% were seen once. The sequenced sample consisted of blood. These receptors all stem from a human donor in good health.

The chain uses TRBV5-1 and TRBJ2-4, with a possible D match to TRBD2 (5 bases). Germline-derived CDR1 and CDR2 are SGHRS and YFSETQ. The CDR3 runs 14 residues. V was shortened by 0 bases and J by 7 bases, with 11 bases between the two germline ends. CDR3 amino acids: CASSLVGSENIQYF. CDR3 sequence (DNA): TGCGCCAGCAGCTTGGTTGGTAGCGAGAACATTCAGTACTTC.

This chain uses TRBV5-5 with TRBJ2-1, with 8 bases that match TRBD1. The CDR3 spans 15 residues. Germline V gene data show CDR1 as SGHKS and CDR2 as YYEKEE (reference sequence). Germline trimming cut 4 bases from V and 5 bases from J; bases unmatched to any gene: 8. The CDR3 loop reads CASSRGTGSDNEQFF. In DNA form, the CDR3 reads TGTGCCAGCAGCAGGGGGACAGGCTCAGACAATGAGCAGTTCTTC.

The CDR3 reads CASSELIGITYEQYF. The CDR3 DNA is TGTGCCAGCAGTGAATTGATCGGTATAACCTACGAGCAGTACTTC. V is TRBV6-1 and J is TRBJ2-7; the D is unclear. The CDR3 covers 15 residues. V was clipped by 2 bases and J by 2 bases, with 13 bases between them. CDR1 is MNHNS and CDR2 is SASEGT in the germline V gene.

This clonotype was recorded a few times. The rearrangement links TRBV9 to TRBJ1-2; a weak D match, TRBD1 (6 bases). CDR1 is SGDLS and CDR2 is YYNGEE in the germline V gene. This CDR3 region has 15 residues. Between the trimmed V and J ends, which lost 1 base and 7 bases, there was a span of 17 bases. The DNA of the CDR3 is TGTGCCAGCAGCGTAAGTCCAGGGGAGGTTTCTGGCTACACCTTC. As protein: CASSVSPGEVSGYTF.

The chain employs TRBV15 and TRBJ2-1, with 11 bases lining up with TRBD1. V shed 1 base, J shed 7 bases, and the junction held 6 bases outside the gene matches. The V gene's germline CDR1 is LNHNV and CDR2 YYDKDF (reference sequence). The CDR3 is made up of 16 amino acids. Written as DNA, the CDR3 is TGTGCCACCAGCAGAGGCGGTGGACAGGGGGCAAATGAGCAGTTCTTC. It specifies CATSRGGGQGANEQFF.

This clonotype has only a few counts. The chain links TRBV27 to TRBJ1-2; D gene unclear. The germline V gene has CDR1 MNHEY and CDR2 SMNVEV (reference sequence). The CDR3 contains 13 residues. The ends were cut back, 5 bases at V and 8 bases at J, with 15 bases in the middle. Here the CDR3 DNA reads TGTGCCAGCAGTCCTGACCCGGGAGAGGGCTACACCTTC. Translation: CASSPDPGEGYTF.

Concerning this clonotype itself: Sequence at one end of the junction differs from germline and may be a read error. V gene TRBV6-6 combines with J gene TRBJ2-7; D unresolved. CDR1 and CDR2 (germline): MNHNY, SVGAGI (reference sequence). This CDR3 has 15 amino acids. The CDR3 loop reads CASSYLGTRSSEQYF. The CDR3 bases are TGTGCCAGCAGTTACCTGGGAACCCGCTCCTCCGAGCAGTACTTC.

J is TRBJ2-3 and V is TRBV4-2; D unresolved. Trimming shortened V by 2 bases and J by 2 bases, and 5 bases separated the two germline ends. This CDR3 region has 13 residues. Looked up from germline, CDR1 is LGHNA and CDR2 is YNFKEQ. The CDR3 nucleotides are TGTGCCAGCAGCCAACCACCCACAGATACGCAGTATTTT. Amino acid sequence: CASSQPPTDTQYF.

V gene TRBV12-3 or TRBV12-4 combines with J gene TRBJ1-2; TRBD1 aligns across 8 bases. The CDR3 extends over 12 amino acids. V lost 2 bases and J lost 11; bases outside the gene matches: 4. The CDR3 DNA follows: TGTGCCAGCAGTTTATTCAGGGGGCCTTACACCTTC. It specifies CASSLFRGPYTF.

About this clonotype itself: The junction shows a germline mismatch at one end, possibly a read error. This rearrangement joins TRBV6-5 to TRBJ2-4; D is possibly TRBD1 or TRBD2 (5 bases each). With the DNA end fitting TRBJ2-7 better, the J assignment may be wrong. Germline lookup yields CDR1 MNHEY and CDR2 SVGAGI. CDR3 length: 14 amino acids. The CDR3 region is CAGSYSRDGYEQYF. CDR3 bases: TGTGCCGGCAGTTACTCCCGGGACGGATACGAGCAGTACTTC.

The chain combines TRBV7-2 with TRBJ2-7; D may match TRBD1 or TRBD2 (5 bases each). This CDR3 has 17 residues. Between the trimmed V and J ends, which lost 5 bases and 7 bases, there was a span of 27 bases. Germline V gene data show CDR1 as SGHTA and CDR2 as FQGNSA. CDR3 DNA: TGTGCCAGCAGCCCAACGAGGGTTCTAGGGGCACTTGGGGAGCAGTACTTC. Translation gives CASSPTRVLGALGEQYF.

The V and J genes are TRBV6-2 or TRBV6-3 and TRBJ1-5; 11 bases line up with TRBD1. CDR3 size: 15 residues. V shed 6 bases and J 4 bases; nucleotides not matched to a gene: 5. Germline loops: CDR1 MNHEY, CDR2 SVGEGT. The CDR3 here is CASRPDRGRNQPQHF. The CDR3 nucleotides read TGTGCCAGCAGACCGGACAGGGGGCGGAATCAGCCCCAGCATTTT.

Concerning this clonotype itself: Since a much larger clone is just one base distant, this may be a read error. The CDR3 loop reads CASSNDRDGVSGGYIF. The CDR3 DNA sequence: TGCGCCAGCAGCAACGACAGGGATGGGGTGTCCGGGGGCTACATCTTC. The genes are TRBV4-3 and TRBJ1-2; 7 bases map to TRBD1. The length of the CDR3 is 16 residues. CDR1 and CDR2 (germline): LGHNA, YSLEER.

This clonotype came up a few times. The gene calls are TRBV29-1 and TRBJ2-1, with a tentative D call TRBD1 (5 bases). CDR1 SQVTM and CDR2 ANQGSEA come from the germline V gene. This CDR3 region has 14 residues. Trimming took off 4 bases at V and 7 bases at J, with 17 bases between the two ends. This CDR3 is CSVGTGPRFNEQFF. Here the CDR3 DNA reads TGCAGCGTTGGTACAGGTCCCAGATTTAATGAGCAGTTCTTC.

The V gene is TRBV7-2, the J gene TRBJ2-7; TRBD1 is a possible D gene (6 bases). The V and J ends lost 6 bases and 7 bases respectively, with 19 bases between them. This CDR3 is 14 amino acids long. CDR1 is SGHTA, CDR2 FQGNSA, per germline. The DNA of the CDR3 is TGTGCCAGCAGTCGCCGGGACACCATTAGGGAGCAGTACTTC. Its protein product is CASSRRDTIREQYF.